The next 25 T cell receptor beta chains were all read from a single sample in a study of HIV-infected patients and healthy controls. TCRdb reanalysed the 5' RACE reads using MiXCR and keeps one entry per CDR3 protein. In the table there are 70,000 or so distinct CDR3 sequences, roughly a sixth of which are singletons. Material: CD4+ T cells from blood. The receptors stem from a human donor in good health.

The chain uses TRBV20-1 and TRBJ2-7, with TRBD1 matching 10 bases. Germline V gene sequence: CDR1 DFQATT, CDR2 SNEGSKA (reference sequence). The CDR3 runs 13 residues. Trimming removed 3 bases from V and 5 bases from J; junction bases left unmatched: 4. CDR3 in amino acids: CSARGTGVNEQYF. The DNA of the CDR3 is TGCAGTGCTAGGGGGACAGGGGTGAACGAGCAGTACTTC.

The chain recombines TRBV2 with TRBJ1-5; D remains unclear. The CDR3 is 15 amino acids. V lost 4 bases and J 0 bases, leaving 10 bases between the germline ends. The germline CDR1 and CDR2 sequences are SNHLY and FYNNEI. CDR3 in amino acids: CASSGALRSNQPQHF. The CDR3 DNA sequence: TGTGCCAGCAGTGGAGCCCTACGTAGCAATCAGCCCCAGCATTTT.

The sample holds a few counts of this clonotype. This chain connects TRBV29-1 to TRBJ1-1, with D possibly matching TRBD1 (5 bases). This CDR3 is 13 amino acids long. The germline V gene encodes CDR1 SQVTM and CDR2 ANQGSEA. V was shortened by 5 bases and J by 0 bases, with 10 bases between the two germline ends. CDR3 sequence: CSVRDAVNTEAFF. The CDR3 nucleotides are TGCAGCGTTAGGGACGCGGTGAACACTGAAGCTTTCTTT.

This chain joins TRBV7-9 and TRBJ2-2, with D unclear. There are 16 residues in the CDR3. Trimming stripped 3 bases from V and 1 base from J, with 12 bases between. CDR1 is SEHNR, CDR2 FQNEAQ, per germline (reference sequence). CDR3 in DNA: TGTGCCAGCAGCTTCCTCCGGAAGAGGAACACCGGGGAGCTGTTTTTT. This translates into CASSFLRKRNTGELFF.

This clonotype was recorded many times. The chain combines TRBV12-3 or TRBV12-4 with TRBJ1-3; D is unclear. This CDR3 comprises 13 residues. The V gene lost 5 bases and the J gene lost 0 bases, with 5 bases spanning the gap. The CDR3 DNA is TGTGCCAGCAGTACCATCTCTGGAAACACCATATATTTT. Its translation is CASSTISGNTIYF.

This clonotype was observed at least ten times. The chain carries TRBV20-1 and TRBJ1-1; D is uncertain. Trimming shortened V by 0 bases and J by 6 bases, and 11 bases separated the two germline ends. Germline V gene lookup returns CDR1 DFQATT and CDR2 SNEGSKA (reference sequence). The CDR3 has 13 residues. The CDR3 DNA is TGCAGTGCTAGAGATATGGGGTACCCTGAAGCTTTCTTT. This gives the protein CSARDMGYPEAFF.

The rearrangement links TRBV7-2 to TRBJ2-2, with TRBD2 identical over 8 bases. Unmatched junction bases numbered 8, after V lost 0 bases and J lost 5 bases. The CDR3 length is 17 residues. Per germline, CDR1 SGHTA and CDR2 FQGNSA. The CDR3 DNA sequence: TGTGCCAGCAGCTTAGCTTCAAGCGGGGGACGAACCGGGGAGCTGTTTTTT. It specifies CASSLASSGGRTGELFF.

This clonotype has at least ten counts. This rearrangement joins TRBV28 to TRBJ1-2; D remains unclear. In germline, CDR1 is MDHEN, CDR2 SYDVKM. Trimming left V 7 bases short and J 2 bases short, with 8 bases between. This CDR3 spans 12 amino acids. In nucleotides, the CDR3 is TGTGCCAGCAAACACGCCAACTATGGCTACACCTTC. This translates into CASKHANYGYTF.

This clonotype showed up just a few times. CDR3: CASARGGNTEAFF. In nucleotides, the CDR3 is TGTGCCAGCGCCCGGGGGGGGAACACTGAAGCTTTCTTT. V gene TRBV18 combines with J gene TRBJ1-1; D perhaps matches TRBD1 (5 bases). The length of the CDR3 is 13 residues. Germline CDR1 KGHSH, CDR2 LQKENI. V gave up 8 bases and J gave up 1 base, with 11 bases separating them.

The rearrangement links TRBV7-2 to TRBJ2-5; D not resolved. The length of the CDR3 is 13 residues. V was trimmed by 2 bases and J by 2 bases, leaving 6 bases between them. The germline gives CDR1 SGHTA, CDR2 FQGNSA. The CDR3 here is CASSLSHQETQYF. DNA for the CDR3: TGTGCCAGCAGCTTATCTCATCAAGAGACCCAGTACTTC.

This clonotype was counted only a few times. The V call is TRBV9, the J call TRBJ2-1; D is perhaps TRBD2 (5 bases). Germline CDR1 and CDR2: SGDLS and YYNGEE. This CDR3 has 13 residues. The V gene lost 0 bases and the J gene lost 8 bases, with 9 bases spanning the gap. The CDR3 nucleotides are TGTGCCAGCAGCGTAGTAAGCGGCGATGAGCAGTTCTTC. Translating it yields CASSVVSGDEQFF.

V and J are TRBV5-1 and TRBJ2-7, with D hard to call. Looked up from germline, CDR1 is SGHRS and CDR2 is YFSETQ. This CDR3 has 14 amino acids. The V end was cut by 2 bases, the J end by 3 bases, with 12 bases between. The CDR3 spells CASSFRALNYEQYF. DNA for the CDR3: TGCGCCAGCAGCTTTCGGGCGTTAAACTACGAGCAGTACTTC.

The genes are TRBV20-1 and TRBJ2-1; 8 bases match TRBD2. The length of the CDR3 is 16 residues. The trim removed 1 base at V and 2 bases at J, leaving 7 bases unmatched. Per the germline V gene, CDR1 is DFQATT and CDR2 is SNEGSKA (reference sequence). Here the CDR3 reads CSARVSGTRTYNEQFF. DNA for the CDR3: TGCAGTGCTAGAGTTAGCGGGACTAGGACCTACAATGAGCAGTTCTTC.

The chain combines TRBV6-2 or TRBV6-3 with TRBJ2-3, with 8 bases that match TRBD2. CDR3 size: 16 residues. Germline V gene sequence: CDR1 MNHEY, CDR2 SVGEGT. The V segment lost 2 bases and the J segment 4 bases; nucleotides outside the gene matches: 8. CDR3 in amino acids: CASSYGAGAKPDTQYF. Here the CDR3 DNA reads TGTGCCAGCAGTTACGGAGCGGGGGCTAAACCAGATACGCAGTATTTT.

V and J are TRBV7-9 and TRBJ1-1; a weak D match, TRBD1 (5 bases). This CDR3 comprises 15 residues. Germline loops: CDR1 SEHNR, CDR2 FQNEAQ (reference sequence). Trimming took 2 bases from V and 5 from J, leaving 15 bases between them. The CDR3, as DNA: TGTGCCAGCAGCTTATACAGGCCCCTGGGGACTGAAGCTTTCTTT. This codes for CASSLYRPLGTEAFF.

This clonotype was seen a few times. CDR3 amino acids: CASSPNTGRQNQPQHF. CDR3 DNA: TGTGCCAGCAGCCCCAACACAGGGCGTCAAAATCAGCCCCAGCATTTT. The genes are TRBV4-2 and TRBJ1-5, with D possibly being TRBD1 (6 bases). This CDR3 has 16 residues. The V and J ends lost 4 bases and 4 bases respectively, with 17 bases between them. The germline V gene has CDR1 LGHNA and CDR2 YNFKEQ.

In this sample, this clonotype turned up a few times. The gene calls are TRBV7-9 and TRBJ2-7, with 9 bases lining up with TRBD1. This CDR3 comprises 14 residues. Germline values: CDR1 SEHNR, CDR2 FQNEAQ (reference sequence). The junction had 5 bases not matched to a gene; V was cut back by 5 bases and J by 3 bases. CDR3 in amino acids: CASSRQGEGYEQYF. CDR3 DNA sequence: TGTGCCAGCAGCCGACAGGGGGAAGGCTACGAGCAGTACTTC.

The chain couples TRBV27 to TRBJ1-1; D may be TRBD1 (5 bases). The germline CDR1 and CDR2 sequences are MNHEY and SMNVEV (reference sequence). CDR3 size: 14 residues. V lost 11 bases and J lost 0, with 16 bases in between. The CDR3 reads CAGLGGAMNTEAFF. For the CDR3, the DNA is TGTGCCGGCCTAGGAGGGGCTATGAACACTGAAGCTTTCTTT.

The rearrangement links TRBV7-9 to TRBJ1-4, with D possibly being TRBD1 (6 bases). V was trimmed by 4 bases and J by 7 bases, leaving 22 bases between them. CDR1 and CDR2 from the germline V gene are SEHNR and FQNEAQ (reference sequence). The length of the CDR3 is 17 residues. In DNA, the CDR3 is TGTGCCAGCAGCTCTTTCGGGACTCAAAGAGGGGGTGAAAAACTGTTTTTT. This translates into CASSSFGTQRGGEKLFF.

In its sample, this clonotype was seen many times. The CDR3 loop reads CSAKRGESEQYF. The CDR3, as DNA: TGCAGTGCTAAACGGGGGGAGAGCGAGCAGTACTTC. The rearrangement joins TRBV20-1 to TRBJ2-7; 7 bases line up with TRBD2. Germline values: CDR1 DFQATT, CDR2 SNEGSKA (reference sequence). V lost 4 bases and J lost 6; bases outside the gene matches: 6. CDR3 length equals 12 residues.

The chain carries TRBV4-3 and TRBJ2-5, with 7 positions matching TRBD1. Germline CDR1 reads LGHNA; CDR2 reads YSLEER. The V and J ends lost 0 bases and 3 bases, in that order; junction bases with no gene match: 7. This CDR3 is built from 16 residues. CDR3 bases: TGCGCCAGCAGCCAAGATGTCGGGACAGCAAAAGAGACCCAGTACTTC. Translating gives CASSQDVGTAKETQYF.

The chain has TRBV4-3 and TRBJ1-6; possible D gene TRBD1, 5 bases. The germline V gene encodes CDR1 LGHNA and CDR2 YSLEER. There are 15 residues in the CDR3. Trimming took off 3 bases at V and 6 bases at J, with 12 bases between the two ends. CDR3 sequence reads: CASSHSRTLNSPLHF. The DNA for the CDR3 is TGCGCCAGCAGCCACTCGCGGACACTTAATTCACCCCTCCACTTT.

The CDR3 DNA follows: TGTGCCAGTAGCTTCCTAGCGGGGTCCTACAATGAGCAGTTCTTC. The encoded protein is CASSFLAGSYNEQFF. The rearrangement uses TRBV19 and TRBJ2-1; 9 positions agree with TRBD2. CDR1 and CDR2 from the germline V gene are LNHDA and SQIVND (reference sequence). The CDR3 covers 15 residues. V shed 6 bases, J shed 1 base, and the junction held 4 bases outside the gene matches.

This clonotype was found a few times. The chain carries TRBV19 and TRBJ2-3; a weak D match, TRBD2 (6 bases). The CDR3 runs to 14 residues. The V gene's germline CDR1 is LNHDA and CDR2 SQIVND (reference sequence). Trimming removed 10 bases from V and 0 bases from J, with 14 bases in between. Here the CDR3 DNA reads TGTGCCACCTCCCCGGGACTTAGCACAGATACGCAGTATTTT. It codes for CATSPGLSTDTQYF.

Only a few counts were recorded for this clonotype. The V call is TRBV6-5, the J call TRBJ2-1; 7 bases agree with TRBD2. The CDR3 runs to 17 residues. CDR1 and CDR2 from the germline V gene are MNHEY and SVGAGI. The trim removed 6 bases at V and 6 bases at J, leaving 17 bases unmatched. The CDR3 here is CASSAWARAGRGNEQFF. The CDR3 DNA is TGTGCCAGCAGCGCCTGGGCTCGAGCGGGAAGGGGCAATGAGCAGTTCTTC.